These 12 T cell receptor beta chains came from one sample sequenced in a study of T cell responses to AZD1222 COVID-19 vaccine (dated by TCRdb to the early 2020s). The sample's time point label is to be understood as: baseline before first vaccination. The library was prepared using the immunoSEQ multiplex PCR assay. Drawn from immuneACCESS, this table holds only the in-frame rearrangements with V and J called that TCRdb kept. Clones are partly lost; checked studies trace under half to an unresolved V gene and leave the rest unexplained. This sample's table carries about 140,000 clones. Roughly 2% of the sample goes to the ten largest clones. The specimen sequenced was peripheral blood. The receptors shown here come from an adult in good health.

J is TRBJ2-3 and V is TRBV5-6; either TRBD1 or TRBD2 may fit D (5 bases each). The germline CDR1 and CDR2 sequences are SGHDT and YYEEEE. V was trimmed by 3 bases and J by 2 bases, leaving 10 bases between them. The CDR3 has 14 amino acids. The CDR3 DNA reads as TGTGCCAGCAGCTCCGGGACGGCCACAGATACGCAGTATTTT. This gives the protein CASSSGTATDTQYF.

The chain carries TRBV7-2 and TRBJ1-6; D gene unclear. Germline V gene sequence: CDR1 SGHTA, CDR2 FQGNSA. V lost 1 base and J lost 9, with 10 bases in between. This CDR3 is 14 amino acids long. This CDR3 reads CASSLGGPTSPLHF. CDR3 sequence (DNA): TGTGCCAGCAGCTTAGGTGGCCCAACTTCACCCCTCCACTTT.

V and J are TRBV3-1 (or the pseudogene TRBV3-2) and TRBJ1-1, with D uncertain. V dropped 4 bases and J dropped 3 bases, with 12 bases sitting between them. Germline assignment: CDR1 LGHDT and CDR2 YNNKEL (reference sequence). The CDR3 has 14 residues. The CDR3 here is CASSPKNSYTEAFF. In DNA form, the CDR3 reads TGTGCCAGCAGCCCAAAAAACAGTTACACTGAAGCTTTCTTT.

V and J are TRBV6-1 and TRBJ1-2; D is ambiguous. Germline CDR1 is MNHNS and CDR2 is SASEGT. This CDR3 contains 11 residues. V gave up 1 base and J gave up 6 bases, with 3 bases separating them. This CDR3 is CASSEVNGYTF. The CDR3 DNA reads TGTGCCAGCAGTGAAGTTAATGGCTACACCTTC.

About this clone itself: One end of the junction varies from germline; a read error may be responsible. This sequence joins TRBV18 and TRBJ2-4, with 9 bases fitting TRBD1. Germline lookup yields CDR1 KGHSH and CDR2 LQKENI. The CDR3 covers 14 residues. CDR3 region: CASSPAGTGPHMLF. CDR3 in DNA: TGTGCCAGCTCACCTGCCGGGACAGGGCCCCATATGCTCTTC.

The rearrangement joins TRBV10-2 to TRBJ1-1; D may be TRBD1 (5 bases). From germline, CDR1 is WSHSY and CDR2 SAAADI. The CDR3 has 12 amino acids. V lost 3 bases and J 4 bases, leaving 6 bases between the germline ends. The CDR3 DNA follows: TGCGCCAGCAGTGAAAGGGGCACTGAAGCTTTCTTT. Translated, it gives CASSERGTEAFF.

The V gene is TRBV7-3, the J gene TRBJ2-2; TRBD1 might be the D (7 bases). Germline V gives CDR1 SGHTA, CDR2 FQGTGA. V was trimmed by 7 bases and J by 3 bases, leaving 15 bases between them. This CDR3 spans 15 amino acids. DNA for the CDR3: TGTGCCAGCACCCAGGACAGGAGGGACACCGGGGAGCTGTTTTTT. It is translated as CASTQDRRDTGELFF.

This chain uses TRBV28 with TRBJ1-2; 7 nucleotides align to TRBD1. This CDR3 is built from 12 residues. Per germline, CDR1 MDHEN and CDR2 SYDVKM. J was trimmed by 6 bases and V by 10 bases; bases with no gene match: 8. Here the CDR3 reads CATTRGQDGYTF. CDR3 coding DNA: TGTGCCACCACGAGGGGGCAGGATGGCTACACCTTC.

V gene TRBV12-3 or TRBV12-4 combines with J gene TRBJ1-2; TRBD1 matches at 8 bases. The CDR3 sequence is 13 residues long. V gave up 6 bases and J gave up 2 bases; unmatched junction bases: 2. The CDR3 sequence: CASRDRVNYGYTF. CDR3 DNA sequence: TGTGCCAGCAGGGACAGGGTGAACTATGGCTACACCTTC.

The CDR3 bases are TGTGCCAGCAGTGATGCCGCCGGGACGATCTATGGCTACACCTTC. Translation: CASSDAAGTIYGYTF. The chain employs TRBV2 and TRBJ1-2, with D possibly matching TRBD1 (5 bases). Germline CDR1 reads SNHLY; CDR2 reads FYNNEI. The V gene lost 3 bases and the J gene lost 4 bases, with 15 bases spanning the gap. The CDR3 contains 15 residues.

The V call is TRBV5-4, the J call TRBJ1-2, with a weak D call TRBD1 (5 bases). The CDR3 has 12 residues. V was shortened by 4 bases and J by 4 bases, with 8 bases between the two germline ends. In germline, CDR1 is SGHNT, CDR2 YYREEE (reference sequence). CDR3 region: CASSGGFYGYTF. As DNA, the CDR3 is TGTGCCAGCAGCGGGGGGTTCTATGGCTACACCTTC.

The chain uses TRBV7-2 and TRBJ1-1; the match to TRBD1 covers 7 bases. Germline lookup yields CDR1 SGHTA and CDR2 FQGNSA. The CDR3 is 15 amino acids. With 5 bases clipped from V and 0 bases from J, the junction kept 6 bases outside the gene matches. DNA of the CDR3: TGTGCCAGCAGCGAACAGGGGCAGATGAACACTGAAGCTTTCTTT. Encoded protein: CASSEQGQMNTEAFF.